The clone carrying this T cell receptor beta chain has ten or more counts. Its matching antigen is unknown. These data originate in a study of T cell repertoires in cytomegalovirus infection. At the level of the study: Public TCR beta signatures marked donors with CMV infection and the matching HLA. Study results and limitations: HLA-C-restricted CMV clonotypes gave the most frequent clonotype in two of eight donors. There were carriers of CMV plus the relevant HLA, and cumulative public TCR beta family frequency identified them.

Losses at the gene ends were 3 bases for V and 7 bases for J; bases not matched to a gene: 8. The germline V gene encodes CDR1 SGHNT and CDR2 YYREEE (reference sequence). CDR3 length equals 14 residues. MiXCR, run by TCRdb on the reads, gives a single entry per CDR3 protein. The sample shows approximately 250,000 distinct CDR3 sequences, approximately 6.7% of them seen only once. The J gene is TRBJ2-7, the V gene TRBV5-4, with 9 positions matching TRBD1. The sequence was collected from a human donor in good health (CMV status not recorded). Some clones in this sample may be carry-over from other donors' samples. Material for sequencing was PBMCs. CDR3 DNA: TGTGCCAGCAGCTCTGACAGGGGGGTGCGTGAGCAGTACTTC. Its translation: CASSSDRGVREQYF. Variable domain in full (rest from reference TRBV5-4 and TRBJ2-7): ETGVTQSPTHLIKTRGQQVTLRCSSQSGHNTVSWYQQALGQGPQFIFQYYREEENGRGNFPPRFSGLQFPNYSSELNVNALELDDSALYLCASSSDRGVREQYFGPGTRLTVT.